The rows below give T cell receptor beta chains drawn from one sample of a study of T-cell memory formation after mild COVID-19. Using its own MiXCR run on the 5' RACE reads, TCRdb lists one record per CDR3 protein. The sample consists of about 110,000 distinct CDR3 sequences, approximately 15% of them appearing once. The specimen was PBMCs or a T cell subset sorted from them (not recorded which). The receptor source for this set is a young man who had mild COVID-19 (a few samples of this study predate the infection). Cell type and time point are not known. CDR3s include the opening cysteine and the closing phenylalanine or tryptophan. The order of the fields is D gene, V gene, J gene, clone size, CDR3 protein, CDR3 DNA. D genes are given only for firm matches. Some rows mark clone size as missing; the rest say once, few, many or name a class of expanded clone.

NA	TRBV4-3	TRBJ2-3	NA	CASSQDRGGTTDTQYF	TGCGCCAGCAGCCAAGATCGGGGCGGGACAACAGATACGCAGTATTTT
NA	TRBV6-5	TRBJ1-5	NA	CASSSGYGVGNQPQHF	TGTGCCAGCAGTTCCGGTTATGGGGTTGGCAATCAGCCCCAGCATTTT
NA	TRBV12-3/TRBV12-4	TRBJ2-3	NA	CASTIGLATDTQYF	TGTGCCAGCACTATTGGGCTTGCCACAGATACGCAGTATTTT
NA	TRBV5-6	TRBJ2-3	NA	CASSLRLLLNSDTQYF	TGTGCCAGCAGCTTGCGACTACTACTTAACTCAGATACGCAGTATTTT
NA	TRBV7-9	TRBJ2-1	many	CASSLNRDNEQFF	TGTGCCAGCAGCTTAAACAGGGACAATGAGCAGTTCTTC
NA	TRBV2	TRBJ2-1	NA	CASLPNRDGLYNEQFF	TGTGCCAGCCTCCCGAACAGGGACGGTCTATATAATGAGCAGTTCTTC
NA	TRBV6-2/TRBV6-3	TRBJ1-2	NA	CASSPGPSYGYTF	TGTGCCAGCAGTCCCGGGCCGTCCTATGGCTACACCTTC
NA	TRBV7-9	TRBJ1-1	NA	CASSALLRDTEAFF	TGTGCCAGCAGCGCGCTACTCAGGGATACTGAAGCTTTCTTT
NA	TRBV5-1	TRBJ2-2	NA	CASSLFSPLNTGELFF	TGCGCCAGCAGCTTGTTTTCTCCACTGAACACCGGGGAGCTGTTTTTT
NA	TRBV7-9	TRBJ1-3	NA	CASSLPGPVSGNTIYF	TGTGCCAGCAGCTTACCAGGTCCGGTCTCTGGAAACACCATATATTTT
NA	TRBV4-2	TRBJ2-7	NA	CASSRSGTTYEQYF	TGTGCCAGCAGCCGATCCGGGACGACCTACGAGCAGTACTTC
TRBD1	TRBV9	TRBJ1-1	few	CASSHGQGKTEAFF	TGTGCCAGCAGCCACGGACAGGGGAAAACTGAAGCTTTCTTT
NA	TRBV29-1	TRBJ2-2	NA	CSARYAGELFF	TGCAGCGCCCGCTACGCCGGGGAGCTGTTTTTT
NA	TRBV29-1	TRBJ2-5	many	CSVSGLKGETQYF	TGCAGCGTTTCAGGGCTCAAGGGAGAGACCCAGTACTTC
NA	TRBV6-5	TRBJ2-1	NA	CASSVKVSSYNEQFF	TGTGCCAGCAGCGTTAAAGTGAGCTCCTACAATGAGCAGTTCTTC
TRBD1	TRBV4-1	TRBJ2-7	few	CASSPGQGNEQYF	TGCGCCAGCAGCCCTGGACAGGGGAACGAGCAGTACTTC
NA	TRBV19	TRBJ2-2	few	CASSADIPNTGELFF	TGTGCCAGTAGTGCTGACATACCGAACACCGGGGAGCTGTTTTTT
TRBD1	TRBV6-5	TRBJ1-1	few	CASRTQGLTEAFF	TGTGCCAGCAGAACACAGGGGCTCACTGAAGCTTTCTTT
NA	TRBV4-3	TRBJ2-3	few	CASSQPGAVATDTQYF	TGCGCCAGCAGCCAGCCAGGGGCGGTAGCGACAGATACGCAGTATTTT
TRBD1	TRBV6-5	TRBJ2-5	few	CASRQTGGDPQYF	TGTGCCAGCAGACAGACAGGGGGCGATCCCCAGTACTTC
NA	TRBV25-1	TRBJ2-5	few	CASSEELALETQYF	TGTGCCAGCAGTGAAGAACTAGCCCTAGAGACCCAGTACTTC
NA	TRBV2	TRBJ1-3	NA	CASSDNSGNTIYF	TGTGCCAGCAGTGACAACTCTGGAAACACCATATATTTT
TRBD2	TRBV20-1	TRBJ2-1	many	CSARDPAGPYNEQFF	TGCAGTGCTAGAGATCCAGCGGGGCCCTACAATGAGCAGTTCTTC
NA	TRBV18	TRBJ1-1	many	CASSPENWYMNTEAFF	TGTGCCAGCTCACCAGAGAACTGGTACATGAACACTGAAGCTTTCTTT